The entry that follows covers one T cell receptor (beta chain) sequence. Its target is unknown. Assay: immunoSEQ multiplex PCR; the TCRdb copy retains only in-frame clones and omits some. The table lists about 120,000 clones, roughly nine tenths of them singletons, with 1.9% in the top ten. These data belong to a study of cytomegalovirus exposure and HLA in healthy donors. Study outcomes and limitations: Many donors shared some public TCRs, even though most TCR sequences were rare.

Sequencing was done on a sample of PBMCs. The source is a woman aged 18 to 35 in good health and CMV-seronegative.

As DNA, the CDR3 is TGCGCCAGCAGCCAAGCCGGGACAGGAGCCTACGAGCAGTACTTC. As protein: CASSQAGTGAYEQYF. The chain is built from TRBV4-3 and TRBJ2-7; TRBD1 aligns across 8 bases. Unmatched junction bases numbered 4, after V lost 1 base and J lost 2 bases. CDR3 length: 15 residues. CDR1 is LGHNA, CDR2 YSLEER, per germline.